This T cell receptor (beta chain) comes out of a study of T cell responses to AZD1222 COVID-19 vaccine. Measured with immunoSEQ multiplex PCR; TCRdb has only the in-frame clones, and not every one. The data hold approximately 190,000 clones, with 85% to 95% observed a single time. The count of this clone is one. The CDR3 contains 13 residues. The germline V gene has CDR1 MNHEY and CDR2 SVGEGT. V lost 0 bases, J lost 4 bases, and 6 bases lay in between. This TCR came from an adult in good health. Sequenced here: peripheral blood, sampled on day 0 of AZD1222 vaccination. V is TRBV6-2 or TRBV6-3 and J is TRBJ1-1; unclear D gene. The CDR3 DNA reads as TGTGCCAGCAGTTACTCGTTGTCCACTGAAGCTTTCTTT. This gives the protein CASSYSLSTEAFF.